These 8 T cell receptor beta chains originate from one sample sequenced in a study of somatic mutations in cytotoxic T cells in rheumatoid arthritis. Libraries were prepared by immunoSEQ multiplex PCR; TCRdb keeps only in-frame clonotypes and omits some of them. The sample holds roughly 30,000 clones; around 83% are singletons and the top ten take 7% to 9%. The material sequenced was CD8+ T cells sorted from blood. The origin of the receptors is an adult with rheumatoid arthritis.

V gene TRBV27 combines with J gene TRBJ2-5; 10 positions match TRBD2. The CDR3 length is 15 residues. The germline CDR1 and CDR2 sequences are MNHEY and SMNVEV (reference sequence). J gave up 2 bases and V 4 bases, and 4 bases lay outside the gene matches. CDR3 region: CASSWSSGGQETQYF. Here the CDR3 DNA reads TGTGCCAGCAGTTGGTCTAGCGGGGGTCAAGAGACCCAGTACTTC.

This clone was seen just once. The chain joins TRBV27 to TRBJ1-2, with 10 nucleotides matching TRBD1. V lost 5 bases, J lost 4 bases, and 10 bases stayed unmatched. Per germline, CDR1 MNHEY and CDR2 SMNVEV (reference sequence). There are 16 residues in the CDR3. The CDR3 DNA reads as TGTGCCAGCAGTCCAAGACAGGGGGCGCCTGTCTATGGCTACACCTTC. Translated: CASSPRQGAPVYGYTF.

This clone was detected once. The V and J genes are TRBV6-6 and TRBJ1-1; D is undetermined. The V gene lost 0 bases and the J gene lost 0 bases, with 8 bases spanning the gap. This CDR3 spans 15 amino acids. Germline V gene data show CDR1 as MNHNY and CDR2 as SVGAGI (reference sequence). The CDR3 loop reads CASSYSGYLNTEAFF. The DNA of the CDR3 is TGTGCCAGCAGTTACTCGGGCTACTTGAACACTGAAGCTTTCTTT.

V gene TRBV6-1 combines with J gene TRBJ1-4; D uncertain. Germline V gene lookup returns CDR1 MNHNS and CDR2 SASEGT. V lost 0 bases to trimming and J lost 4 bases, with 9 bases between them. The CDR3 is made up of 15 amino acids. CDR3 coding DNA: TGTGCCAGCAGTGAAGCGGTGGCCCTTAATGAAAAACTGTTTTTT. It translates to CASSEAVALNEKLFF.

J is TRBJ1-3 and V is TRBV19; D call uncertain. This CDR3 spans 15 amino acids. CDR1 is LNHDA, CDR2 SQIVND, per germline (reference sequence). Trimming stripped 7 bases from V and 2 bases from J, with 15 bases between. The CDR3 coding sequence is TGTGCCAGTACCCCTCTCTCATCCGCTGGAAACACCATATATTTT. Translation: CASTPLSSAGNTIYF.

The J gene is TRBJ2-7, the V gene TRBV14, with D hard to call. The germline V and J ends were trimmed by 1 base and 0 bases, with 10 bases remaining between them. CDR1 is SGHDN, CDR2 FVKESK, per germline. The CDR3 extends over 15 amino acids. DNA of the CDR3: TGTGCCAGCAGCCAAGTCAGGCATACCTCCTACGAGCAGTACTTC. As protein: CASSQVRHTSYEQYF.

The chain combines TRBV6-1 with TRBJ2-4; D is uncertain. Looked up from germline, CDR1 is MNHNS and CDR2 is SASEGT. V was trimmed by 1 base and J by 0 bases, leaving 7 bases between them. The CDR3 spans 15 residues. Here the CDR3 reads CASSEGALAKNIQYF. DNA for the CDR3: TGTGCCAGCAGTGAAGGGGCTCTAGCCAAAAACATTCAGTACTTC.

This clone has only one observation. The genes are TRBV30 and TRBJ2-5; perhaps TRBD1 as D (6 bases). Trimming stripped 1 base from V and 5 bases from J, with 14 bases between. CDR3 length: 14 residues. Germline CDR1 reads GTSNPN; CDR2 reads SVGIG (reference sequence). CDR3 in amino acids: CAWSAGVRTETQYF. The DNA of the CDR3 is TGTGCCTGGAGTGCAGGGGTACGAACGGAGACCCAGTACTTC.